This T cell receptor beta chain is from a study of T cells in Graves' hyperthyroidism and ophthalmopathy. TCR beta CDR3 regions were amplified from RNA transcripts. With the HTBI primer set, the TCR CDR3 went through a first round of RT-PCR. TCRdb redid the calling of the multiplex PCR reads with MiXCR, one entry per CDR3 protein. The sample has about 720,000 distinct CDR3 sequences, 16% seen once. General study results and limits: Clonotypes that were expanded in thyroid above 0.001 mostly appeared in blood too.

Concerning this clonotype itself: Its antigen remains unknown.

The CDR3 loop spans 13 amino acids. Germline V CDR1 and CDR2: MNHNS, SASEGT. Trimming left V 7 bases short and J 7 bases short, with 13 bases between. The receptor was derived from a man between 18 and 29 years old with Graves' hyperthyroidism. Input material: blood. This sequence joins TRBV6-1 and TRBJ1-4; TRBD1 might be the D (5 bases). CDR3 DNA: TGTGCCAGCAACCAGACAGTCCGTGAAAAACTGTTTTTT. Its protein is CASNQTVREKLFF.